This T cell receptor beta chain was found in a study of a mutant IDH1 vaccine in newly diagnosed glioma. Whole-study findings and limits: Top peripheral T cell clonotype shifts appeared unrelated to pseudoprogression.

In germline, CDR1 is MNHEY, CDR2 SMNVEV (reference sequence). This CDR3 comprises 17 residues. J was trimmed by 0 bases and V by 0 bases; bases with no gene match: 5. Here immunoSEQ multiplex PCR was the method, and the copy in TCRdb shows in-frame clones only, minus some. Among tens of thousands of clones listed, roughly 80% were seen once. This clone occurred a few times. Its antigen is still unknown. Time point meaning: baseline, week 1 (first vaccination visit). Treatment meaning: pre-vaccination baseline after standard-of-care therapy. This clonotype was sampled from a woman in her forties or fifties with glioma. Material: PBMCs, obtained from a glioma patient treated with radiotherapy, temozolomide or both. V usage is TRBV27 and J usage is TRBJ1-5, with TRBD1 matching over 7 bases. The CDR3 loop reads CASSLSSGGSSNQPQHF. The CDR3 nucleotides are TGTGCCAGCAGTTTATCTTCAGGGGGTAGTAGCAATCAGCCCCAGCATTTT.